These T cell receptor beta chains were read from a single sample in a study of T cells in Graves' hyperthyroidism and ophthalmopathy. In TCRdb, the multiplex PCR reads were re-called with MiXCR into one record per CDR3 protein. In the table there are roughly 750,000 distinct CDR3 sequences, 16% of which are singletons. The sequencing input was blood. Receptors were obtained from a man aged 18 to 30 with Graves' hyperthyroidism. Each CDR3 is given with its conserved first and last residue. D genes are given only for firm matches. Clone size, where shown, is once, few, many, or a class for clones that have expanded.

D,V,J,size,DNA,CDR3
.,TRBV9,TRBJ1-6,few,TGTGCCAGCAGCCCGGGGACGGGCAAAAATTCACCCCTCCACTTT,CASSPGTGKNSPLHF
TRBD1,TRBV28,TRBJ1-5,many,TGTGCCAGCAGTGTACCGGGACAGGGGACTCGGCAGCCCCAGCATTTT,CASSVPGQGTRQPQHF
.,TRBV12-3/TRBV12-4,TRBJ2-1,few,TGTGCCAGCACAACCGGGACCCTTACGTCCAATGAGCAGTTCTTC,CASTTGTLTSNEQFF
TRBD2,TRBV20-1,TRBJ2-3,many,TGCAGTGCTAGAGGGACTAGCGGGAGAACAGATACGCAGTATTTT,CSARGTSGRTDTQYF
.,TRBV28,TRBJ1-2,many,TGTGCCAGCAGTTTTGCCCTAGGGGGAAACTATGGCTACACCTTC,CASSFALGGNYGYTF
.,TRBV30,TRBJ2-7,few,TGTGCCTGGAGTGTGGGCCAGACCTACGAGCAGTACTTC,CAWSVGQTYEQYF
TRBD2,TRBV6-1,TRBJ2-2,many,TGTGCCAGCAGTTCTAGCGGGAGACTGAACACCGGGGAGCTGTTTTTT,CASSSSGRLNTGELFF
TRBD2,TRBV2,TRBJ2-1,many,TGTGCCATGTTGGCAAAGTCTAGCGGGAGGGCCCGGGCCTACAATGAGCAGTTCTTC,CAMLAKSSGRARAYNEQFF
TRBD2,TRBV7-6,TRBJ2-7,few,TGTGCCAGCAGCTCCTTTGTTGCGGGAGCTGGAGACTACGAGCAGTACTTC,CASSSFVAGAGDYEQYF
.,TRBV10-3,TRBJ1-1,.,TGTGCCATCAGTGAGGGGCTCTCTGGGACTGAAGCTTTCTTT,CAISEGLSGTEAFF
.,TRBV6-2/TRBV6-3,TRBJ1-5,few,TGTGCCAGCAGTTATCAAAGGGTCAGCAATCAGCCCCAGCATTTT,CASSYQRVSNQPQHF
TRBD2,TRBV9,TRBJ2-7,.,TGTGCCAGCAGCCAGGGACTAGCGGGAGGGCCGGTCTACGAGCAGTACTTC,CASSQGLAGGPVYEQYF
.,TRBV7-9,TRBJ2-2,few,TGTGCCAGCAGCTTAGTGTCAGGGTCCACCGGGGAGCTGTTTTTT,CASSLVSGSTGELFF
.,TRBV30,TRBJ2-3,many,TGTGCCAGCCGGGAGAAGCCCCCGGTTAAGGATACGCAGTATTTT,CASREKPPVKDTQYF
.,TRBV5-1,TRBJ1-1,many,TGCGCCAGCAGCGGCAGGGCGAACACTGAAGCTTTCTTT,CASSGRANTEAFF
TRBD1,TRBV6-9,TRBJ2-7,.,TGTGCCAGCACTTCCGGGACAGGGGGATCCTACGAGCAGTGCTTC,CASTSGTGGSYEQCF